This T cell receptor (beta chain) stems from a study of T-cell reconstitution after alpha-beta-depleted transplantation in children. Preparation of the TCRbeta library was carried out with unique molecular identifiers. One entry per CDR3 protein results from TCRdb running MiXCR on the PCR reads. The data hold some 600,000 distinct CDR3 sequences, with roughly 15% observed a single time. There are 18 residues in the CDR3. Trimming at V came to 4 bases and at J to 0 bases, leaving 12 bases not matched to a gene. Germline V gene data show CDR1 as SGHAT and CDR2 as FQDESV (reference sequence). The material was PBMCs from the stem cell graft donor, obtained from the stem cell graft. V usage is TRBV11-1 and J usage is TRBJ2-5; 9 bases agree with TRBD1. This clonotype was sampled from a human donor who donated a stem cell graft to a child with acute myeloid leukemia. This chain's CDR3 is CASSSKQGAVKYQETQYF. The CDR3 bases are TGTGCCAGCAGCTCGAAACAGGGGGCCGTTAAGTACCAAGAGACCCAGTACTTC.